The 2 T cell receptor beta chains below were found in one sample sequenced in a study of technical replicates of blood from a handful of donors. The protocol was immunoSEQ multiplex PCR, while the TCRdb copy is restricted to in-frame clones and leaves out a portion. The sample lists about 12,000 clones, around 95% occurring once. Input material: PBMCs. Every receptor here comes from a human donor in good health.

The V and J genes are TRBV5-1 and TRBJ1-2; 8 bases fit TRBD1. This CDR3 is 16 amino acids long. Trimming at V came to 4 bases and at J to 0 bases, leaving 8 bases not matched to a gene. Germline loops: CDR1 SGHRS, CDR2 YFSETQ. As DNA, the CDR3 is TGCGCCAGCAGCCCCACGGGACAGGCCTCTAACTATGGCTACACCTTC. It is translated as CASSPTGQASNYGYTF.

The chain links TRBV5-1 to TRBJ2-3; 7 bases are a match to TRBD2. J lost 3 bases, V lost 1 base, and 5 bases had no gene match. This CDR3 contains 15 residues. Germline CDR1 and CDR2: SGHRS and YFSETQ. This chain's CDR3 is CASSLRISGTDTQYF. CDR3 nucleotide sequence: TGCGCCAGCAGCTTGCGGATTAGCGGGACAGATACGCAGTATTTT.